This note documents a single TCR beta chain sequence. The data are from a study of T cell changes during pregnancy in multiple sclerosis. CDR1 is SGHTA, CDR2 FQGNSA, per germline. V dropped 1 base and J dropped 2 bases, with 9 bases sitting between them. The CDR3 consists of 14 residues. Libraries were prepared by immunoSEQ multiplex PCR; TCRdb keeps only in-frame clonotypes and omits some of them. The data show about 76,000 clones, roughly 93% seen once. The sequence derives from a female donor with multiple sclerosis, enrolled in a pregnancy study. The V and J genes are TRBV7-2 and TRBJ2-7; TRBD1 is a possible D gene (6 bases). The specimen was peripheral blood, collected in the second trimester of pregnancy. The CDR3 loop is CASSLGRQAYEQYF. The CDR3 bases are TGTGCCAGCAGCTTAGGGAGACAGGCCTACGAGCAGTACTTC.